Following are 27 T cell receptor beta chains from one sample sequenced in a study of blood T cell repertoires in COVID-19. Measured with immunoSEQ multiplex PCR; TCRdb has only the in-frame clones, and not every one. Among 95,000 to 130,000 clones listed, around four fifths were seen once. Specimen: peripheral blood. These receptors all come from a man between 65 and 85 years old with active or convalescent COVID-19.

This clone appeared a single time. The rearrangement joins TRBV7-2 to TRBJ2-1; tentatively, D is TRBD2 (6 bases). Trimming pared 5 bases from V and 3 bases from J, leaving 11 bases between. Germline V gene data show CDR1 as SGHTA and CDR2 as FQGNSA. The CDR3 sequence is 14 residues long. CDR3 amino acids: CASSPSAGYNEQFF. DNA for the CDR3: TGTGCCAGCAGCCCCTCAGCGGGCTACAATGAGCAGTTCTTC.

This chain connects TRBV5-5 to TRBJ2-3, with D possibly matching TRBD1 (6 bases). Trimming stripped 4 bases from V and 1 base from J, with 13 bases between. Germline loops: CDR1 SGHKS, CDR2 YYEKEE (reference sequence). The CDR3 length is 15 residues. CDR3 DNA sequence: TGTGCCAGCAGCATACGGGGACAAGGCACAGATACGCAGTATTTT. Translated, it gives CASSIRGQGTDTQYF.

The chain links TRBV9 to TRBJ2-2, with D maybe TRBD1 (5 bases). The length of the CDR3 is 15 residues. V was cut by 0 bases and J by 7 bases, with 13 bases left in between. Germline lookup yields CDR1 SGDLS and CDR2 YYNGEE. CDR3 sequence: CASSVDPRTNGELFF. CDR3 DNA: TGTGCCAGCAGCGTAGATCCGCGGACAAACGGGGAGCTGTTTTTT. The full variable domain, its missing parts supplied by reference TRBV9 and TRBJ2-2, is DSGVTQTPKHLITATGQRVTLRCSPRSGDLSVYWYQQSLDQGLQFLIQYYNGEERAKGNILERFSAQQFPDLHSELNLSSLELGDSALYFCASSVDPRTNGELFFGEGSRLTVL.

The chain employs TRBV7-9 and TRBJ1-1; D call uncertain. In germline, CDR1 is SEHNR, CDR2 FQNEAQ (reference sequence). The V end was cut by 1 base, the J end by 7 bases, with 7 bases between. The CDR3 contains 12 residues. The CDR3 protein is CASSLDLIEAFF. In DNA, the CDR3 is TGTGCCAGCAGCTTAGACCTAATTGAAGCTTTCTTT.

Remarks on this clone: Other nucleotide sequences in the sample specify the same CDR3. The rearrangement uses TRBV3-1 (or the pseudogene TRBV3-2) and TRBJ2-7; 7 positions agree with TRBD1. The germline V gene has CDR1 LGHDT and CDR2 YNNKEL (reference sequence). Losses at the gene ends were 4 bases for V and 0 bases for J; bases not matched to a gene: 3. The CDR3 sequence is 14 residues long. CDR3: CASSRDSRSYEQYF. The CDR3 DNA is TGTGCCAGCAGCCGGGACAGCCGCTCCTACGAGCAGTACTTC.

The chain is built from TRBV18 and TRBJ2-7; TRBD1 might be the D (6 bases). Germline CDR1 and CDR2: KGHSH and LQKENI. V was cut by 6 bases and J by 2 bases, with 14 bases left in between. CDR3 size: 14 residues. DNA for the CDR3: TGTGCCAGCTCCCCTGCACAGGGTCCCTACGAGCAGTACTTC. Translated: CASSPAQGPYEQYF.

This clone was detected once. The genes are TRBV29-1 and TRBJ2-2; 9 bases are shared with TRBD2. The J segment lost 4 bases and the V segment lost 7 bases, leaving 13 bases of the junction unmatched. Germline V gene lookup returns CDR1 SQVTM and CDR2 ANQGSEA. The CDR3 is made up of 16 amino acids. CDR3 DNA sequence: TGCAGCGCCCAGACTCTAGCGGGGTTAGGCACCGGGGAGCTGTTTTTT. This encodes CSAQTLAGLGTGELFF.

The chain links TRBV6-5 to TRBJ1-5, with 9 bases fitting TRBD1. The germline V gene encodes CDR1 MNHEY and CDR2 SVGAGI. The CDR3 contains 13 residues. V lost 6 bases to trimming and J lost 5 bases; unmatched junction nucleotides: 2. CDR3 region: CASRQGADQPQHF. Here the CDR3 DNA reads TGTGCCAGCAGACAGGGGGCCGATCAGCCCCAGCATTTT.

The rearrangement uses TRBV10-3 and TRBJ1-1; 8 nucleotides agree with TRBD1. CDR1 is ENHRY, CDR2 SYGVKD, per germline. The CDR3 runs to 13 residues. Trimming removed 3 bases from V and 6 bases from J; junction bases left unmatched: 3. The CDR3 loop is CAISDQGAAEAFF. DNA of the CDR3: TGTGCCATCAGTGACCAGGGGGCAGCTGAAGCTTTCTTT.

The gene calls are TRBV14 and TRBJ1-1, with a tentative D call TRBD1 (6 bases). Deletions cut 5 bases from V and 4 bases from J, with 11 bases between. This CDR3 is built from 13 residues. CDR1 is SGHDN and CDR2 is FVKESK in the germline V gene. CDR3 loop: CASSFGQTTEAFF. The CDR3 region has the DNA TGTGCCAGCAGCTTTGGACAGACCACTGAAGCTTTCTTT.

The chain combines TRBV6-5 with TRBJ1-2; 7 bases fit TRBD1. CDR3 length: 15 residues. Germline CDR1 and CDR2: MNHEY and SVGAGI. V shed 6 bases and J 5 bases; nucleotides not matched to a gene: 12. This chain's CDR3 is CASRYQGELGYGYTF. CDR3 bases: TGTGCCAGCAGGTATCAGGGGGAGCTAGGGTATGGCTACACCTTC.

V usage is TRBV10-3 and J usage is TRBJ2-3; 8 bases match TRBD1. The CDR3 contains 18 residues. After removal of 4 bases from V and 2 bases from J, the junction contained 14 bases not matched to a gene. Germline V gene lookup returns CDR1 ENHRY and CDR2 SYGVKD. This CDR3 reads CAISVRGRSITHTDTQYF. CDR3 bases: TGTGCCATCAGTGTCAGGGGGCGAAGTATTACACACACAGATACGCAGTATTTT.

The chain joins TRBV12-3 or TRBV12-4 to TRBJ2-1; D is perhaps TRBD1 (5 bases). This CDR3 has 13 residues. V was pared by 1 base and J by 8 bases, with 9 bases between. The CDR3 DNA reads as TGTGCCAGCAGTTTAGACCAGGGCGATGAGCAGTTCTTC. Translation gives CASSLDQGDEQFF.

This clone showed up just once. CDR3 coding DNA: TGCGCCAGCAGTAACCAACAGGGAGGGGATTTCCCCTACGAGCAGTACTTC. Translated, it gives CASSNQQGGDFPYEQYF. The genes are TRBV5-1 and TRBJ2-7, with D possibly being TRBD2 (7 bases). Germline V CDR1 and CDR2: SGHRS, YFSETQ. This CDR3 region has 17 residues. V shed 5 bases and J shed 2 bases, with 23 bases lying between them. Full variable domain (missing parts from reference TRBV5-1 and TRBJ2-7): KAGVTQTPRYLIKTRGQQVTLSCSPISGHRSVSWYQQTPGQGLQFLFEYFSETQRNKGNFPGRFSGRQFSNSRSEMNVSTLELGDSALYLCASSNQQGGDFPYEQYFGPGTRLTVT.

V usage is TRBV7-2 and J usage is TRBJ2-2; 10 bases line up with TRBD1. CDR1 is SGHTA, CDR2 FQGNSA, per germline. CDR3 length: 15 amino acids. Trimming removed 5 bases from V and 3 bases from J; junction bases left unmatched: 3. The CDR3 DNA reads TGTGCCAGCAGCCGGACAGGGGGTGACACCGGGGAGCTGTTTTTT. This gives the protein CASSRTGGDTGELFF.

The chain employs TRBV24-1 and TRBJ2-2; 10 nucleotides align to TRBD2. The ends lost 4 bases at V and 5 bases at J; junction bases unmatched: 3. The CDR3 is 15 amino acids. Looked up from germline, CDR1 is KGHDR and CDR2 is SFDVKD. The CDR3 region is CATSDPSGGTGELFF. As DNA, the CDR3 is TGTGCCACCAGTGACCCTAGCGGGGGAACCGGGGAGCTGTTTTTT.

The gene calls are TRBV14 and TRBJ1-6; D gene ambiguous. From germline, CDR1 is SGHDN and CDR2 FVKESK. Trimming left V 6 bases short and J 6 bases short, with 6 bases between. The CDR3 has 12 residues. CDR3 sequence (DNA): TGTGCCAGCAGTCCCGGTAATTCACCCCTCCACTTT. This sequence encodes CASSPGNSPLHF.

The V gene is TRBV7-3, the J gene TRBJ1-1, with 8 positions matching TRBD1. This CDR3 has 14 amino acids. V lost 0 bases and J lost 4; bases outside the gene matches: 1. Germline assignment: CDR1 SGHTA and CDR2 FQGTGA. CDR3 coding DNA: TGTGCCAGCAGCTTAACCACAGGGGGCACTGAAGCTTTCTTT. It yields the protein CASSLTTGGTEAFF.

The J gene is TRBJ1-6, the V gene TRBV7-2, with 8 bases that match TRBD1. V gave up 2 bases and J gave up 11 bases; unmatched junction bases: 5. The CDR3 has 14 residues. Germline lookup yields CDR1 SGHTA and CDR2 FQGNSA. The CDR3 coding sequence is TGTGCCAGCAGCTTACAGGGGGCAACCGCACCCCTCCACTTT. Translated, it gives CASSLQGATAPLHF.

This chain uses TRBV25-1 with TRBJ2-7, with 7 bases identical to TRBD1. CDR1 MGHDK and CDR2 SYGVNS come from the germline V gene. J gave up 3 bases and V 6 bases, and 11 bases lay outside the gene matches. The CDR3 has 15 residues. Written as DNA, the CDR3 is TGTGCCAGCAGACCGGGACAGCCTGGAAGCTACGAGCAGTACTTC. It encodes CASRPGQPGSYEQYF.

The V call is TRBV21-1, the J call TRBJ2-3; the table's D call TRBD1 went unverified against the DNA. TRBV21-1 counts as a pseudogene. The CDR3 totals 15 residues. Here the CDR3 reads CASRKGHLSTDTQYF. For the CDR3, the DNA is TGTGCCAGCAGAAAGGGACACCTAAGCACAGATACGCAGTATTTT.

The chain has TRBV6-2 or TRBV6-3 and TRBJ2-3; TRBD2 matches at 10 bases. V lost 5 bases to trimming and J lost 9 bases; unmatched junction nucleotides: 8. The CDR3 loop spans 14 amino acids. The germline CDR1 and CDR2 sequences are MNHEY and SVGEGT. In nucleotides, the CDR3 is TGTGCCAGCAGTCGGACTAGCGGCAAACGGACGCAGTATTTT. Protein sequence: CASSRTSGKRTQYF.

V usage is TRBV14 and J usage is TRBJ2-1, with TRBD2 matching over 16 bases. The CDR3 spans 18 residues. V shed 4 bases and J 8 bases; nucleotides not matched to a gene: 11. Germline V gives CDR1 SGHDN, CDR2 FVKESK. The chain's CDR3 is CASSPVKAGTSGGDEQFF. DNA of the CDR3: TGTGCCAGCAGCCCGGTGAAGGCCGGGACTAGCGGGGGGGATGAGCAGTTCTTC.

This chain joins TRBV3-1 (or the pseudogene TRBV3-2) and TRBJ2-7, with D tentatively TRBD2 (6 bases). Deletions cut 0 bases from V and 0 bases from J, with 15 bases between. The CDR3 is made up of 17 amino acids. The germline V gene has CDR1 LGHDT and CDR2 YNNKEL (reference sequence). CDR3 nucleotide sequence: TGTGCCAGCAGCCAAGATCTGCTAGCGCCGACCTCCTACGAGCAGTACTTC. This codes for CASSQDLLAPTSYEQYF.

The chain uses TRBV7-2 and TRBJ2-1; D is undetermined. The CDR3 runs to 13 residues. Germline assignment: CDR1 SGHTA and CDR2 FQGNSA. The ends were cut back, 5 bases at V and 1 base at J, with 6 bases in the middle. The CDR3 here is CASSPFSYNEQFF. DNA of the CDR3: TGTGCCAGCAGCCCGTTTTCCTACAATGAGCAGTTCTTC.

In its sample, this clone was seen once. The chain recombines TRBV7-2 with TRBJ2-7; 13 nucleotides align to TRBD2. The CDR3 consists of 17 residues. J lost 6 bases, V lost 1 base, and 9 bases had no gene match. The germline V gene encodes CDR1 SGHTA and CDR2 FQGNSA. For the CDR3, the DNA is TGTGCCAGCAGCTTAGTAAGACTAGCGGGGGGTATTTCCGAGCAGTACTTC. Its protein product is CASSLVRLAGGISEQYF. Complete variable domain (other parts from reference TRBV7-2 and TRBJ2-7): GAGVSQSPSNKVTEKGKDVELRCDPISGHTALYWYRQSLGQGLEFLIYFQGNSAPDKSGLPSDRFSAERTGGSVSTLTIQRTQQEDSAVYLCASSLVRLAGGISEQYFGPGTRLTVT.

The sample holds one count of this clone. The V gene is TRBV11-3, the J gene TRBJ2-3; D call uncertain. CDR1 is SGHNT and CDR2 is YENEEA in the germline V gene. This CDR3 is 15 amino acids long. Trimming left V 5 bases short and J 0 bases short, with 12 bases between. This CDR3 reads CASSPPNYSTDTQYF. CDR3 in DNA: TGTGCCAGCAGCCCACCAAACTACAGCACAGATACGCAGTATTTT.